This T cell receptor beta chain comes out of a study of cytomegalovirus exposure and HLA in healthy donors. Study-level results: Another analysis was done later, and it associated over 15,000 TCR beta sequences with HLA alleles at 0.05 false discovery rate. Some TCR beta chains (over 150 of them) were listed as cytomegalovirus-associated.

Researchers ran the PCR with 60 Vbeta and 13 Jbeta primers. Profiled with immunoSEQ multiplex PCR; TCRdb holds only in-frame clones, not every one. The table shows under 200,000 clones, with over 70% occurring only once. The CDR3 consists of 15 residues. Germline V lookup: CDR1 MGHRA, CDR2 YSYEKL. Losses at the gene ends were 2 bases for V and 6 bases for J; bases not matched to a gene: 5. As regards this clone: Its cognate antigen is unknown.

The chain employs TRBV4-1 and TRBJ1-2, with 11 bases that match TRBD1. The sequenced material came from PBMCs. The receptor was derived from a male donor in good health and CMV-seropositive. In DNA form, the CDR3 reads TGCGCCAGCAGCCAATTCGGACAGGGGGCTGATGGCTACACCTTC. Translated, it gives CASSQFGQGADGYTF.